The 21 T cell receptor beta chains below were found in one sample sequenced in a study of T cell responses to AZD1222 COVID-19 vaccine. Using immunoSEQ multiplex PCR, the repertoire was profiled, and TCRdb retains in-frame clones only, with some absent. The table records under 150,000 clones, under 95% of them present only once. Sequenced material: peripheral blood, taken on day 0 of AZD1222 vaccination. Source of these receptors: an adult in good health.

This chain uses TRBV11-2 with TRBJ2-1, with 11 bases identical to TRBD2. The J segment lost 5 bases and the V segment lost 1 base, leaving 4 bases of the junction unmatched. Looked up from germline, CDR1 is SGHAT and CDR2 is FQNNGV. CDR3 length: 16 residues. The CDR3 coding sequence is TGTGCCAGCAGCTTAGGACTAGCGGGACCCAACAATGAGCAGTTCTTC. Translating gives CASSLGLAGPNNEQFF.

The chain couples TRBV25-1 to TRBJ1-2; tentative D call: TRBD1 (6 bases). The CDR3 is 14 residues long. Germline V gives CDR1 MGHDK, CDR2 SYGVNS. Trimming took off 4 bases at V and 4 bases at J, with 13 bases between the two ends. The chain's CDR3 is CASSGGLTIYGYTF. CDR3 sequence (DNA): TGTGCCAGCAGTGGGGGGCTTACCATCTATGGCTACACCTTC.

V usage is TRBV29-1 and J usage is TRBJ1-1; D uncertain. The germline gives CDR1 SQVTM, CDR2 ANQGSEA. V lost 3 bases to trimming and J lost 4 bases, with 6 bases between them. The CDR3 loop spans 11 amino acids. CDR3 in amino acids: CSVDSSTEAFF. DNA of the CDR3: TGCAGCGTTGATTCCAGCACTGAAGCTTTCTTT. The full variable domain, in which reference TRBV29-1 and TRBJ1-1 provide the parts outside the CDR3, is SAVISQKPSRDICQRGTSLTIQCQVDSQVTMMFWYRQQPGQSLTLIATANQGSEATYESGFVIDKFPISRPNLTFSTLTVSNMSPEDSSIYLCSVDSSTEAFFGQGTRLTVV.

This chain connects TRBV30 to TRBJ1-2; 8 positions match TRBD1. The ends lost 2 bases at V and 5 bases at J; junction bases unmatched: 10. CDR1 is GTSNPN, CDR2 SVGIG, per germline (reference sequence). The CDR3 spans 15 residues. The CDR3 DNA reads as TGTGCCTGGAGTAGAGGGACAGGAGACCGTTATGGCTACACCTTC. Translated, it gives CAWSRGTGDRYGYTF.

The rearrangement joins TRBV5-1 to TRBJ2-7, with a tentative D call TRBD1 (5 bases). Germline CDR1 reads SGHRS; CDR2 reads YFSETQ. Deletions cut 0 bases from V and 2 bases from J, with 24 bases between. The CDR3 spans 19 residues. The CDR3 protein is CASSLAISAPGLLTYEQYF. The CDR3 bases are TGCGCCAGCAGCTTGGCTATATCGGCTCCAGGGCTCTTAACCTACGAGCAGTACTTC. Drawing the rest from reference TRBV5-1 and TRBJ2-7, the complete variable domain is KAGVTQTPRYLIKTRGQQVTLSCSPISGHRSVSWYQQTPGQGLQFLFEYFSETQRNKGNFPGRFSGRQFSNSRSEMNVSTLELGDSALYLCASSLAISAPGLLTYEQYFGPGTRLTVT.

The chain couples TRBV19 to TRBJ1-2, with 8 bases that match TRBD1. The length of the CDR3 is 15 residues. Germline loops: CDR1 LNHDA, CDR2 SQIVND (reference sequence). Trimming took 3 bases from V and 8 from J; bases not matched to a gene: 11. CDR3 protein: CASSIRGRGAKGYTF. CDR3 in DNA: TGTGCCAGTAGTATCAGGGGGCGAGGTGCGAAGGGCTACACCTTC.

The J gene is TRBJ1-4, the V gene TRBV25-1; unclear D gene. This CDR3 comprises 11 residues. Trimming pared 6 bases from V and 4 bases from J, leaving 3 bases between. Germline CDR1 is MGHDK and CDR2 is SYGVNS. The CDR3 bases are TGTGCCAGCAGGAGTAATGAAAAACTGTTTTTT. Protein product: CASRSNEKLFF.

The J gene is TRBJ2-2, the V gene TRBV7-8; 10 bases agree with TRBD2. The CDR3 runs to 16 residues. Germline loops: CDR1 SGHVS, CDR2 FQNEAQ. V shed 5 bases, J shed 7 bases, and the junction held 10 bases outside the gene matches. The CDR3 sequence is CASSQTSGNEGGELFF. The CDR3 DNA reads as TGTGCCAGCAGCCAAACTAGCGGGAACGAGGGCGGGGAGCTGTTTTTT.

The J gene is TRBJ1-6, the V gene TRBV6-5; no reliable D call. The V end lost 0 bases, the J end lost 7 bases, and 7 bases lay between the germline ends. CDR3 length equals 14 residues. CDR1 and CDR2 from the germline V gene are MNHEY and SVGAGI. The CDR3 DNA reads TGTGCCAGCAGTTACTCAGGGTTCAATTCACCCCTCCACTTT. It yields the protein CASSYSGFNSPLHF.

The genes are TRBV6-2 or TRBV6-3 and TRBJ1-2, with D perhaps TRBD1 (5 bases). Trimming removed 6 bases at V and 4 bases at J, with 9 bases between. The CDR3 totals 12 residues. CDR1 is MNHEY and CDR2 is SVGEGT in the germline V gene. The CDR3 spells CASSRGFYGYTF. The DNA of the CDR3 is TGTGCCAGCAGCCGGGGGTTCTATGGCTACACCTTC.

This chain links TRBV11-3 with TRBJ2-5, with D uncertain. The CDR3 has 13 residues. V was shortened by 3 bases and J by 5 bases, with 10 bases between the two germline ends. Germline loops: CDR1 SGHNT, CDR2 YENEEA. CDR3 sequence (DNA): TGTGCCAGCAGCTTGGAGCATTCGGAGACCCAGTACTTC. Encoded protein: CASSLEHSETQYF.

The J gene is TRBJ1-5, the V gene TRBV28, with TRBD1 matching 8 bases. After removal of 6 bases from V and 7 bases from J, the junction contained 5 bases not matched to a gene. CDR1 and CDR2 (germline): MDHEN, SYDVKM. This CDR3 comprises 13 residues. CDR3 amino acids: CASSFGQGQPQHF. CDR3 coding DNA: TGTGCCAGCAGCTTTGGACAGGGCCAGCCCCAGCATTTT.

Only one count was recorded for this clone. This chain connects TRBV11-2 to TRBJ2-6, with a weak D call TRBD2 (6 bases). V lost 1 base and J 0 bases, leaving 13 bases between the germline ends. This CDR3 has 18 residues. Per germline, CDR1 SGHAT and CDR2 FQNNGV. The CDR3: CASSLGGAGASGANVLTF. DNA for the CDR3: TGTGCCAGCAGCTTAGGCGGGGCAGGTGCCTCTGGGGCCAACGTCCTGACTTTC.

This chain uses TRBV3-1 (or the pseudogene TRBV3-2) with TRBJ1-1; D ambiguous. Per germline, CDR1 LGHDT and CDR2 YNNKEL (reference sequence). The CDR3 is 14 amino acids. With 1 base removed from V and 3 bases from J, the gap between germline ends came to 9 bases. CDR3 in amino acids: CASSQGYGDTEAFF. As DNA, the CDR3 is TGTGCCAGCAGCCAAGGTTACGGGGACACTGAAGCTTTCTTT.

The V gene is TRBV2, the J gene TRBJ2-3, with TRBD2 identical over 7 bases. The CDR3 is 13 residues long. The ends lost 8 bases at V and 6 bases at J; junction bases unmatched: 8. The germline V gene has CDR1 SNHLY and CDR2 FYNNEI. CDR3 loop: CASGTGGGDTQYF. Here the CDR3 DNA reads TGTGCCAGCGGTACGGGAGGAGGGGATACGCAGTATTTT.

The chain has TRBV5-1 and TRBJ1-2; D is ambiguous. Between the trimmed V and J ends, which lost 0 bases and 4 bases, there was a span of 10 bases. The CDR3 loop spans 14 amino acids. Germline V gene lookup returns CDR1 SGHRS and CDR2 YFSETQ. The CDR3 protein is CASSLEAAVYGYTF. CDR3 nucleotide sequence: TGCGCCAGCAGCTTGGAGGCGGCAGTCTATGGCTACACCTTC.

The chain couples TRBV9 to TRBJ2-7, with 8 bases fitting TRBD2. Germline values: CDR1 SGDLS, CDR2 YYNGEE. The CDR3 sequence is 15 residues long. J was trimmed by 4 bases and V by 0 bases; bases with no gene match: 6. CDR3: CASSVDGRGQYEQYF. As DNA, the CDR3 is TGTGCCAGCAGCGTAGACGGGAGGGGTCAGTACGAGCAGTACTTC.

Only a few counts were recorded for this clone. The chain uses TRBV5-1 and TRBJ2-1, with D perhaps matching TRBD2 (6 bases). In germline, CDR1 is SGHRS, CDR2 YFSETQ. CDR3 length equals 14 residues. The germline V and J ends were trimmed by 1 base and 6 bases, with 11 bases remaining between them. The CDR3 reads CASSLFGSGNEQFF. DNA of the CDR3: TGCGCCAGCAGCTTGTTCGGGAGCGGCAATGAGCAGTTCTTC.

This clone appeared once. CDR3 in DNA: TGCGCCAGCAGGCCCCGGGATTACGCCGGGGAGCTGTTTTTT. It translates to CASRPRDYAGELFF. The chain combines TRBV5-1 with TRBJ2-2; weak D call: TRBD2 (5 bases). V was shortened by 5 bases and J by 6 bases, with 14 bases between the two germline ends. The CDR3 is made up of 14 amino acids. Germline loops: CDR1 SGHRS, CDR2 YFSETQ.

This clone showed up just once. The V call is TRBV12-5, the J call TRBJ1-4; D not resolved. The V gene's germline CDR1 is LGHNT and CDR2 FRNRAP. The V and J ends lost 3 bases and 7 bases respectively, with 6 bases between them. This CDR3 spans 12 amino acids. The CDR3 loop is CASGFAGEKLFF. In DNA, the CDR3 is TGTGCTAGTGGTTTTGCGGGTGAAAAACTGTTTTTT.

J is TRBJ2-7 and V is TRBV3-1 (or the pseudogene TRBV3-2); the D gene could be TRBD1 or TRBD2 (6 bases each). The V end lost 0 bases, the J end lost 1 base, and 22 bases lay between the germline ends. CDR3 length: 19 amino acids. Germline V gene lookup returns CDR1 LGHDT and CDR2 YNNKEL (reference sequence). CDR3 region: CASSQEGGLPQWGSYEQYF. CDR3 coding DNA: TGTGCCAGCAGCCAAGAGGGGGGCTTGCCACAGTGGGGTTCCTACGAGCAGTACTTC.